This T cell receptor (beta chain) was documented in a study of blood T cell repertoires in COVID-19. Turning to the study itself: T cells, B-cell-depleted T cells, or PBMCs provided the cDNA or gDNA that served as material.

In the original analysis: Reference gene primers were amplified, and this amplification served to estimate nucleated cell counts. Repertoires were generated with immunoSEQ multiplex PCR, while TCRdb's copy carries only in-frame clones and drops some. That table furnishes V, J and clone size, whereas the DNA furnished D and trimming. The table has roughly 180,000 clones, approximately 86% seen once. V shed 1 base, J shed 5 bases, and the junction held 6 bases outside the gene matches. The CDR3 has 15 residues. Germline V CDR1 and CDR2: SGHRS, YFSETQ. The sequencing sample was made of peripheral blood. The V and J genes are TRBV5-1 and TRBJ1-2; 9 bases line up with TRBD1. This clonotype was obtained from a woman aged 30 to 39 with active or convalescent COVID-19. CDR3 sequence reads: CASSLSGQGSYGYTF. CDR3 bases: TGCGCCAGCAGCTTGTCGGGACAGGGTAGTTATGGCTACACCTTC. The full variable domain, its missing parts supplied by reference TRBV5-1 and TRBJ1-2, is KAGVTQTPRYLIKTRGQQVTLSCSPISGHRSVSWYQQTPGQGLQFLFEYFSETQRNKGNFPGRFSGRQFSNSRSEMNVSTLELGDSALYLCASSLSGQGSYGYTFGSGTRLTVV.